This TCR beta chain was sequenced for a study of blood T cell repertoires in COVID-19. Looking at the study overall: The study drew acute and convalescent COVID-19 samples from the United States, Italy and Spain.

Authors' processing steps: Nucleated cell counts were estimated from reference gene primer amplification. Sequencing was performed with immunoSEQ multiplex PCR; in TCRdb, only in-frame clones are kept and a portion is missing. That table furnishes V, J and clone size, whereas the DNA furnished D and trimming. The data hold around 130,000 clones, with around 82% observed a single time. Sequenced: peripheral blood. This clonotype originated in a woman under 40 who had recovered from COVID-19.

The CDR3 spells CASSEDTGYQPQHF. As DNA, the CDR3 is TGTGCCAGCAGTGAAGACACAGGGTATCAGCCCCAGCATTTT. The rearrangement links TRBV6-1 to TRBJ1-5; a possible D gene is TRBD1 (6 bases). CDR3 size: 14 residues. Germline V lookup: CDR1 MNHNS, CDR2 SASEGT. Trimming removed 1 base from V and 5 bases from J, with 9 bases in between.